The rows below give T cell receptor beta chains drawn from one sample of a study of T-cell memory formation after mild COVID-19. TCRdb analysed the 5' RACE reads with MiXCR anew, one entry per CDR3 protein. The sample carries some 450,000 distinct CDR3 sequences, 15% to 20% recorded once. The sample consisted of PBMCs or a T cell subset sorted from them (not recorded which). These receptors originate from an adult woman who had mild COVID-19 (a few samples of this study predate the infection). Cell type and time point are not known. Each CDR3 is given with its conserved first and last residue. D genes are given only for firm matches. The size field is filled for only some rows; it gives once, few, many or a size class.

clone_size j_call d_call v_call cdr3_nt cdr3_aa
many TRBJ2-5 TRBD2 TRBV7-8 TGTGCCAGCAGCTCTAGCGGGAGGGCCAGAGAGACCCAGTACTTC CASSSSGRARETQYF
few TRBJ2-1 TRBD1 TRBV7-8 TGTGCCAGCAGCTCCGACAGGGCAGATGAGCAGTTCTTC CASSSDRADEQFF
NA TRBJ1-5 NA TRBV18 TGTGCCAGCTCACCAAACAATCAGCCCCAGCATTTT CASSPNNQPQHF
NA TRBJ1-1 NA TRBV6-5 TGTGCCAGCAGTCGAAGTAACAGTTTCTGGGGGAACACTGAAGCTTTCTTT CASSRSNSFWGNTEAFF
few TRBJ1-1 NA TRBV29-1 TGCAGCGTCCGGGGTGACAGGCGGAACACTGAAGCTTTCTTT CSVRGDRRNTEAFF
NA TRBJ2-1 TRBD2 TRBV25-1 TGTGCCAGCAGTGAGGGAGCGGGGGGACACAATGAGCAGTTCTTC CASSEGAGGHNEQFF
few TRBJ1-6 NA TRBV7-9 TGTGCCAGCAGCTCGCGGGGTTCACCCCTCCACTTT CASSSRGSPLHF
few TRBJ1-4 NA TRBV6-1 TGTGCCAGCAGCCCGAAATCCGGGGATGAAAAACTGTTTTTT CASSPKSGDEKLFF
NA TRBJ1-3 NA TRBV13 TGTGCCAGCAGCCAGGACGGAGAGGATGGAAACACCATATATTTT CASSQDGEDGNTIYF
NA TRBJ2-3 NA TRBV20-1 TGCAGTGCTAGAGCCGGGTTGCAGCGGAGAATCACAGATACGCAGTATTTT CSARAGLQRRITDTQYF
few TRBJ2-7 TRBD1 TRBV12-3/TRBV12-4 TGTGCCAGCAGCGACAGGGGTCGCGAGCAGTACTTC CASSDRGREQYF
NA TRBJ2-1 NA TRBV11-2 TGTGCCAGCAGCTTTATGCTAGCTGGCAATGAGCAGTTCTTC CASSFMLAGNEQFF
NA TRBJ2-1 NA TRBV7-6 TGTGCCAGCCGGGACGGGTTCCACAATGAGCAGTTCTTC CASRDGFHNEQFF
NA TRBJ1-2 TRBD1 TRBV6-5 TGTGCCAGCAGTTATTCAGGGGGCGAGAACTATGGCTACACCTTC CASSYSGGENYGYTF
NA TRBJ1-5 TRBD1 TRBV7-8 TGTGCCAGCAGCAGACAGGGGAGTAGCAATCAGCCCCAGCATTTT CASSRQGSSNQPQHF
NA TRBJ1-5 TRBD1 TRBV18 TGTGCCAGCTCACCCGGACAGGGCATGGGTCAGCCCCAGCATTTT CASSPGQGMGQPQHF
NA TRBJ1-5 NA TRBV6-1 TGTGCCACCCAGGTTGATCAGCCCCAGCATTTT CATQVDQPQHF
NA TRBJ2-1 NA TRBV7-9 TGTGCCAGCAGCTTAGCTCCGTACGGTGAGCAGTTCTTC CASSLAPYGEQFF
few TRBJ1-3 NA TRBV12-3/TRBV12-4 TGTGCCAGCAGTTTAGATTTACACTCTAGAAACACCATATATTTT CASSLDLHSRNTIYF
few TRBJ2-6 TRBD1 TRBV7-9 TGTGCCAGCGGCCAGGGGGCAGGGGCCAACGTCCTGACTTTC CASGQGAGANVLTF
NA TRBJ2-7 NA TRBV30 TGTGCCTGGAGTGGCCTCTCCTACGAGCAGTACTTC CAWSGLSYEQYF
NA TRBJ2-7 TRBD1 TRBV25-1 TGTGCCAGCAGTAGGACAGGGACCTTGGAGCAGTACTTC CASSRTGTLEQYF
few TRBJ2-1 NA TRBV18 TGTGCCAGCTCACCACCAGGGAGATACAATGAGCAGTTCTTC CASSPPGRYNEQFF
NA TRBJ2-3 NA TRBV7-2 TGTGCCAGCAGCTCGCCACCCTCAGATACGCAGTATTTT CASSSPPSDTQYF
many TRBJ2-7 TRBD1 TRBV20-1 TGCAGTGCTGGGGGTACAGGGGGCTCCTACGAGCAGTACTTC CSAGGTGGSYEQYF
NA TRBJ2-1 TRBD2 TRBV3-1 TGTGCCAGCAGCTACAGTATGGCTAGCGGGAGTACTGAGCAGTTCTTC CASSYSMASGSTEQFF
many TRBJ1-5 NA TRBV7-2 TGTGCCAGCAGCCCTGGGGGCTGGGGGCAGCCCCAGCATTTT CASSPGGWGQPQHF
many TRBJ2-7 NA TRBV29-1 TGCAGCGTTGCCGGAGCCTACGAGCAGTACTTC CSVAGAYEQYF
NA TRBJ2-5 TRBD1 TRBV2 TGTGCCAGCAGTCGGACAGGGGCCGGGGAGACCCAGTACTTC CASSRTGAGETQYF
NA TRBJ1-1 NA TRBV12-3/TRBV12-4 TGTGCCAGCAGTGCGGGACCTACTGAAGCTTTCTTT CASSAGPTEAFF
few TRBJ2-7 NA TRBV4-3 TGCGCCAGCAGCCCACGACAAGGGAACACCTACGAGCAGTACTTC CASSPRQGNTYEQYF
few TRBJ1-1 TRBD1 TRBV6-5 TGTGCCAGCAGTTTTGACAGGGGGAACACTGAAGCTTTCTTT CASSFDRGNTEAFF
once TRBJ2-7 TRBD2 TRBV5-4 TGTGCCAGCAGCTCTAGCGGGGGTTTCGTGCAGTACTTC CASSSSGGFVQYF
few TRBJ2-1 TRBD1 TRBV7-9 TGTGCCAGCAGCTTAGCGGGACAGGGGTTCAATGAGCAGTTCTTC CASSLAGQGFNEQFF
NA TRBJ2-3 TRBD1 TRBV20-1 TGCAGTCCCCAGACAGGGGGTACAGATACGCAGTATTTT CSPQTGGTDTQYF
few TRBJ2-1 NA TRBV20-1 TGCAGTGCTAGAGTCAAAGAGGGAGGAGGATCCTACAATGAGCAGTTCTTC CSARVKEGGGSYNEQFF
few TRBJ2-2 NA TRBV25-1 TGTGCCAGCACCGAGACCGAGTCGGGGAACACCGGGGAGCTGTTTTTT CASTETESGNTGELFF
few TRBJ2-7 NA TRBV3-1 TGTGCCAGCAGCCAAGGGACGGCGGCCTACGAGCAGTACTTC CASSQGTAAYEQYF
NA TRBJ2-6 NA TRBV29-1 TGCAGCGTTCCGACCGTTCCTGGGGCCAACGTCCTGACTTTC CSVPTVPGANVLTF
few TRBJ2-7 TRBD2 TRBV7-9 TGTGCCAGCAGCTTAGCGAGCCCCGTAGCGGGAGGCTCCTACGAGCAGTACTTC CASSLASPVAGGSYEQYF
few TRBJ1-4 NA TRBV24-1 TGTGCCACCAGTGACCCACCGAATGAAAAACTGTTTTTT CATSDPPNEKLFF
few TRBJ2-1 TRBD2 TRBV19 TGTGCCAGTAGTGCTAGCGGGAGCGCCTACAATGAGCAGTTCTTC CASSASGSAYNEQFF